This T cell receptor beta chain was identified during a study of tumor and adjacent non-tumor tissue in lung cancer. Three rounds of nested PCR, following a modified ARM-PCR protocol, produced the TCRbeta library. TCRdb re-analysed the multiplex PCR reads in MiXCR, keeping a single row per CDR3 protein. This sample has roughly 81,000 distinct CDR3 sequences; around 70% occur once, and the top ten carry roughly 13%. Comments on this clonotype: The antigen is undetermined. A read error is possible here, since a much larger clone lies one base away.

Findings and limits, study-wide: Patients with more diverse tumor TCRs had worse survival.

The template was RNA from unsorted bulk tissue. Between August and November 2014, newly diagnosed, chemotherapy-naive lung cancer patients underwent thoracic surgery in China. This CDR3 spans 14 amino acids. Germline V lookup: CDR1 SGHAT, CDR2 FQNNGV. The sequence came from a woman in her 70s with non-small cell lung cancer. The material sequenced was lung tumor tissue. This chain connects TRBV11-2 to TRBJ2-7, with D unresolved. CDR3 sequence: CASNLDIATYEQCF. CDR3 DNA sequence: TGTGCCAGCAACTTAGATATTGCAACCTACGAGCAGTGCTTC.